Listed below are T cell receptor beta chains from one sample, sequenced in a study of beta chain features in type 1 diabetes. Profiled with immunoSEQ multiplex PCR; TCRdb holds only in-frame clones, not every one. The sample shows 45,000 to 60,000 clones, under 75% of them seen only once. The specimen was stem cell memory CD4+ T cells from blood. The receptor source for this set is a woman between 25 and 40 years old with type 1 diabetes. Both conserved end residues are part of each CDR3. A D gene is named only where the DNA matches it firmly. Expanded clones are given a class, and other clones once, few, many or no size at all.

abundance: few; d_gene: TRBD2; v_gene: TRBV29-1; j_gene: TRBJ2-1; CDR3nt: TGCAGCGTGACCGGGACTAGCAAAATTTACAATGAGCAGTTCTTC; CDR3aa: CSVTGTSKIYNEQFF
abundance: NA; d_gene: NA; v_gene: TRBV9; j_gene: TRBJ1-2; CDR3nt: TGTGCCAGCAGCCCCTGGATAGAGGATGGCTACACCTTC; CDR3aa: CASSPWIEDGYTF
abundance: few; d_gene: TRBD2; v_gene: TRBV9; j_gene: TRBJ2-1; CDR3nt: TGTGCCAGCAGCGTAGGAGGAGGACTAGCGGTCGACAATGAGCAGTTCTTC; CDR3aa: CASSVGGGLAVDNEQFF
abundance: NA; d_gene: TRBD1; v_gene: TRBV30; j_gene: TRBJ1-5; CDR3nt: TGTGCCTGGACCCCCGGGACAGGCCATCAGCCCCAGCATTTT; CDR3aa: CAWTPGTGHQPQHF
abundance: once; d_gene: TRBD2; v_gene: TRBV9; j_gene: TRBJ2-3; CDR3nt: TGTGCCAGCAGCGGATCGGGACTAGCGGGAGGCACAGATACGCAGTATTTT; CDR3aa: CASSGSGLAGGTDTQYF
abundance: NA; d_gene: NA; v_gene: TRBV9; j_gene: TRBJ1-2; CDR3nt: TGTGCCAGCAGCGTAGGATTGACAGCTGGCTACACCTTC; CDR3aa: CASSVGLTAGYTF
abundance: NA; d_gene: NA; v_gene: TRBV5-1; j_gene: TRBJ2-1; CDR3nt: TGCGCCAGCCGGAGGGGCCTGCCCAATGAGCAGTTCTTC; CDR3aa: CASRRGLPNEQFF
abundance: few; d_gene: NA; v_gene: TRBV28; j_gene: TRBJ2-1; CDR3nt: TGTGCCAGCATGGAATACGGGTATGAGCAGTTCTTC; CDR3aa: CASMEYGYEQFF
abundance: NA; d_gene: TRBD2; v_gene: TRBV19; j_gene: TRBJ2-3; CDR3nt: TGTGCCAGTAGTATGACTAGCGGGACTGAGTATTTT; CDR3aa: CASSMTSGTEYF
abundance: NA; d_gene: NA; v_gene: TRBV15; j_gene: TRBJ2-7; CDR3nt: TGTGCCACCAGCAGAGGGGTAGACAGAGCCTCCTACGAGCAGTACTTC; CDR3aa: CATSRGVDRASYEQYF
abundance: NA; d_gene: TRBD1; v_gene: TRBV7-9; j_gene: TRBJ1-1; CDR3nt: TGTGCCAGCAGCGAGGGACAGGGTCTCGACACTGAAGCTTTCTTT; CDR3aa: CASSEGQGLDTEAFF
abundance: once; d_gene: NA; v_gene: TRBV28; j_gene: TRBJ1-1; CDR3nt: TGTGCCAGCAGACGGACCGGGAGTTTGGGCACTGAAGCTTTCTTT; CDR3aa: CASRRTGSLGTEAFF
abundance: NA; d_gene: NA; v_gene: TRBV10-3; j_gene: TRBJ2-7; CDR3nt: TGTGCCATCAGTGGTGGGCAGGAGGGCTCCTACGAGCAGTACTTC; CDR3aa: CAISGGQEGSYEQYF
abundance: NA; d_gene: TRBD1; v_gene: TRBV2; j_gene: TRBJ1-5; CDR3nt: TGTGCCAGCAGTGAGTACGGACAGGGGATCTGGCAGCCCCAGCATTTT; CDR3aa: CASSEYGQGIWQPQHF
abundance: few; d_gene: TRBD2; v_gene: TRBV5-1; j_gene: TRBJ2-5; CDR3nt: TGCGCCAGCAGCACCTGGGGGAGCGGGACCCAAGAGACCCAGTACTTC; CDR3aa: CASSTWGSGTQETQYF
abundance: NA; d_gene: TRBD1; v_gene: TRBV16; j_gene: TRBJ2-5; CDR3nt: TGTGCCAGCAGCCAATCGGGGACAGCACAAGAGACCCAGTACTTC; CDR3aa: CASSQSGTAQETQYF
abundance: NA; d_gene: TRBD1; v_gene: TRBV5-1; j_gene: TRBJ1-1; CDR3nt: TGCGCCAGCAGCTTGGAGGGACAGGGTCTAGCTTTCTTT; CDR3aa: CASSLEGQGLAFF